A selection of T cell receptor beta chains follows, all from one sample in a study of blood T cells in healthy people across ages. TCRdb analysed the 5' RACE reads with MiXCR anew, one entry per CDR3 protein. There are about 930,000 distinct CDR3 sequences in the sample; 25% to 30% occur only once, and roughly 10% lies in the top ten. These data were likewise used in another study, on T cells of mothers and their children.

The sequenced material came from blood. The origin of the receptors is a woman aged 35 to 49 in good health. CDR3s include the opening cysteine and the closing phenylalanine or tryptophan. The D gene is left open where the match is weak. For some rows the clone size is stated as once, few or many, or as a class when expanded; others skip it.

D gene,CDR3 length,J gene,clone size,V gene,CDR3 protein
TRBD2,14,TRBJ2-1,many,TRBV5-1,CASSFSGGRNEQFF
-,14,TRBJ2-2,many,TRBV29-1,CSVDGGRNTGELFF
-,11,TRBJ2-1,many,TRBV28,CASRTYNEQFF
-,13,TRBJ2-7,many,TRBV6-1,CAPASGESYEQYF
-,15,-,once,TRBV3-1,CASSQGPNSQETQFF
TRBD1,16,TRBJ1-1,few,TRBV27,CASSSGLRGANTEAFF
-,14,TRBJ1-1,-,TRBV11-2,CASSLGMPVTEAFF
-,13,TRBJ1-1,-,TRBV2,CASREGEVTEAFF
-,16,TRBJ2-7,many,TRBV7-9,CASSPTLGVGVYEQYF
TRBD1,14,TRBJ1-1,-,TRBV7-2,CASSSHQGATEAFF
TRBD1,14,TRBJ2-7,many,TRBV15,CATSRAGTGNEQYF
-,14,TRBJ1-4,-,TRBV20-1,CSAAIGVANEKLFF
TRBD1,14,TRBJ1-2,many,TRBV4-1,CASSQDRGYYGYTF
-,12,TRBJ1-1,-,TRBV28,CASFYRNTEAFF
-,16,TRBJ1-2,many,TRBV20-1,CSARPPGGRGNYGYTF
-,14,TRBJ1-2,many,TRBV20-1,CSARVVSTNYGYTF
-,14,TRBJ1-5,-,TRBV6-1,CASSEGRWAQPQHF
-,16,TRBJ2-1,-,TRBV9,CASSSEGGASYNEQFF
-,13,TRBJ2-2,many,TRBV7-2,CASTIGAGGELFF
-,14,-,-,TRBV28,CASSFHPTSYEQYF
-,13,TRBJ2-7,few,TRBV7-8,CASSLGTSREQYF
-,13,TRBJ1-2,many,TRBV12-3/TRBV12-4,CASSWGANYGYTF
-,14,TRBJ2-6,few,TRBV5-6,CASSQKPGANVLTF
TRBD1,15,TRBJ1-2,many,TRBV5-5,CASSLSGGSNYGYTF
-,13,TRBJ1-4,few,TRBV2,CASRNQPGEKLFF
TRBD2,13,TRBJ2-1,few,TRBV15,CATSRDRGGEQFF
-,12,TRBJ2-2,few,TRBV29-1,CSVGHFTGELFF
-,15,TRBJ2-1,many,TRBV7-3,CASSLIAVTPNEQFF
-,14,TRBJ1-5,few,TRBV12-3/TRBV12-4,CASSLVWGDQPQHF
TRBD1,18,TRBJ1-5,few,TRBV27,CANSESSGTGGTNQPQHF
-,15,TRBJ2-5,few,TRBV5-1,CASSLVLAELETQYF
-,15,TRBJ2-3,few,TRBV9,CASSVKTEFTDTRYF
-,13,TRBJ2-7,many,TRBV7-2,CASSAFLSYEQYF
TRBD1,15,TRBJ1-6,few,TRBV7-2,CASSLETGSRSPLHF
TRBD1,15,TRBJ2-7,many,TRBV6-5,CASSRTGTGAVEQYF
TRBD1,14,-,-,TRBV7-9,CVSSSKDRGETQYF
-,15,TRBJ2-3,-,TRBV12-3/TRBV12-4,CTSTSGTPSTDTQYF
-,14,TRBJ2-7,few,TRBV7-3,CASSPASWTYEQYF
TRBD1,13,TRBJ2-4,many,TRBV7-2,CASSFGQGNIQYF
-,13,TRBJ1-2,many,TRBV4-1,CASSQDRGLGYTF
TRBD1,16,TRBJ2-2,few,TRBV20-1,CSARETGVANTGELFF
-,16,TRBJ2-1,many,TRBV4-3,CASSQQDTSSYNEQFF
TRBD1,14,TRBJ2-1,many,TRBV20-1,CSAGTGTGAHEQFF
TRBD2,16,TRBJ2-4,once,TRBV9,CASSVGSSGGGDIQYF
-,13,TRBJ1-1,-,TRBV30,CAWSWGRNTEAFF
-,16,TRBJ2-3,many,TRBV7-3,CASSARGGDTTDTQYF
TRBD2,16,TRBJ2-3,-,TRBV5-1,CASSSGGTTSTDTQYF
TRBD1,12,TRBJ2-7,few,TRBV29-1,CSVGGQGGEQYF